Sequencing of this TCR beta chain was carried out in a study of blood T cell repertoires in COVID-19. Study-wide context: From the United States, Italy and Spain came samples of acute and convalescent COVID-19.

The CDR3 consists of 15 residues. Trimming shortened V by 10 bases and J by 7 bases, and 25 bases separated the two germline ends. The germline gives CDR1 MDHEN, CDR2 SYDVKM. This clone was counted a few times. Per the original data handling: Reference gene primer amplification in the assay estimated nucleated cell counts. The protocol was immunoSEQ multiplex PCR, while the TCRdb copy is restricted to in-frame clones and leaves out a portion. The V and J calls and the clone size are those of that table, but D and trimming were determined from the DNA. This repertoire shows 65,000 to 75,000 clones, around 86% found once; its top ten account for approximately 28%.

The receptor was isolated from a woman older than 75 with active or convalescent COVID-19. V usage is TRBV28 and J usage is TRBJ1-2; TRBD1 might be the D (6 bases). The specimen was peripheral blood. The CDR3 sequence is CATPSHRASLSGYTF. The CDR3 DNA sequence: TGTGCCACCCCTTCGCACAGGGCGAGTCTTAGTGGCTACACCTTC.